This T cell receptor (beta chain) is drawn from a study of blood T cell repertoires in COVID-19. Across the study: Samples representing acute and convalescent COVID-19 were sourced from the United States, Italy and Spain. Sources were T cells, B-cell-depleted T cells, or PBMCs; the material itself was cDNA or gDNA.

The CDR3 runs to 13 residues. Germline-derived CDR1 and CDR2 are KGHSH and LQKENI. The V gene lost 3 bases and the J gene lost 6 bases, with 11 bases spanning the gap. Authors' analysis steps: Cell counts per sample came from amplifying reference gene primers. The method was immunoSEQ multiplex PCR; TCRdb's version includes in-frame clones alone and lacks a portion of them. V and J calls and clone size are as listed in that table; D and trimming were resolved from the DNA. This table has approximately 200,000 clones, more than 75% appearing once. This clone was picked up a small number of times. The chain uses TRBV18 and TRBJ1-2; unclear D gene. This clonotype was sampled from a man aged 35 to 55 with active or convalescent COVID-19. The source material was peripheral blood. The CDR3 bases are TGTGCCAGCTCACCTCAGTCCGGGGATGGCTACACCTTC. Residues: CASSPQSGDGYTF.